This TCR beta chain was identified during a study of spatial heterogeneity in lung cancer (dated by TCRdb to about 2019). About the full investigation: Beta-chain transcripts were consistently detected in greater numbers than alpha-chain transcripts, which likely reflected higher beta-chain transcript abundance. In non-small cell lung cancer, the study made a quantitative comparison of TCR alpha and beta repertoires among multiple tumor regions, matched nontumor lung and blood. At surgery, both alpha and beta chains were TCR-sequenced in 200 to 250 tumor regions, some 64 matched nontumor lung samples and some 56 PBMC samples. In the raw uncorrected reads, each unique combination of TCR and UMI appeared more than ten times on average. TCR transcript counts in tumor regions correlated strongly with a T cell transcriptional module score from matched bulk RNA-seq. Nonsynonymous mutation counts, determined by whole-exome sequencing of tumor tissue, were related to features of the TCR repertoire.

Of note for this clonotype: The specificity of this receptor is unknown. No qualities accompany the bases; no much larger clone lies one base away.

Read against the paper, the sample's time point label means: sample taken at primary tumor resection. Donors were 70 or so patients with early-stage, untreated non-small cell lung cancer from the lung TRACERx cohort. Whole RNA extracted from tumor and nontumor lung tissue, or from cryopreserved PBMC samples, was used for TCR sequencing without cell sorting. Only patients for whom sufficient RNA was available from at least two tumor regions were selected for TCR sequencing. Before being selected, tumor and adjacent nontumor lung specimens were reviewed by a lung pathologist. Overall study outcomes, separate from this receptor: TCR-seq coverage of tumor T cells was estimated at only around 7% for alpha chains and 11% to 15% for beta chains. The count of ubiquitous expanded TCRs correlated with the count of ubiquitous nonsynonymous mutations, and the count of regional expanded TCRs correlated with the count of regional nonsynonymous mutations. A correlation was observed between the number of expanded intratumoral alpha and beta TCRs and the tumor nonsynonymous mutation count. Confirming at a functional level the hypothesis that regional TCRs recognize regional mutations was considered to require additional single-cell paired TCR alpha and beta sequencing.

The protocol used for the library was 5' RACE. The run used a NextSeq 500. In the TCR library protocol, a unique molecular identifier was attached to each TCR cDNA molecule so that PCR and sequencing errors could be corrected. The authors processed their data as follows. TCR identification, UMI-based error correction and CDR3 extraction were all carried out with Decombinator tools. TCRs above a frequency of 2 per 1,000, corresponding to the top 1% of the tumor frequency distribution, were defined as expanded. Expanded tumor TCRs were classed as regional if statistically deemed absent (corrected P<0.05) from at least one tumor region, otherwise ubiquitous. Renyi diversity was calculated using the R vegan package after each repertoire was subsampled 100 times to 5,000 TCRs. CDR3 similarity networks were built from amino acid triplet string-kernel similarity, with CDR3s being connected when pairwise similarity was above 0.82. TCRdb applied fastp at Q25 and MiXCR to the public reads, then kept only in-frame beta chains. Rows are unified per CDR3 protein, each entry keeping the most common DNA and genes. TCRdb assigned the V and J calls; the authors' analysis was not used. A total of some 14,000 distinct CDR3 sequences appear in this sample, roughly 2.9% of them only once. The ten largest make up 15% to 20% of the sample.

CDR1 and CDR2 are drawn from the germline V gene (reference sequence): GTSNPN, SVGIG. V is clipped by 4 bases and J by 6 bases, and the sequence between their germline boundaries is 13 bases long. The CDR3, from cysteine to phenylalanine, totals 13 residues. Just the 39-base CDR3 DNA is kept, in frame starting at base 1. The clonotype originates from a male donor with early-stage non-small cell lung cancer. Here the chain combines TRBV30 and TRBJ1-5; no D segment can be confidently identified. This specimen was lung tumor tissue, taken at surgery. The DNA sequence follows: TGTGCCTGGACGGAAGGGAATGGTCAGCCCCAGCATTTT. Its protein is CAWTEGNGQPQHF.